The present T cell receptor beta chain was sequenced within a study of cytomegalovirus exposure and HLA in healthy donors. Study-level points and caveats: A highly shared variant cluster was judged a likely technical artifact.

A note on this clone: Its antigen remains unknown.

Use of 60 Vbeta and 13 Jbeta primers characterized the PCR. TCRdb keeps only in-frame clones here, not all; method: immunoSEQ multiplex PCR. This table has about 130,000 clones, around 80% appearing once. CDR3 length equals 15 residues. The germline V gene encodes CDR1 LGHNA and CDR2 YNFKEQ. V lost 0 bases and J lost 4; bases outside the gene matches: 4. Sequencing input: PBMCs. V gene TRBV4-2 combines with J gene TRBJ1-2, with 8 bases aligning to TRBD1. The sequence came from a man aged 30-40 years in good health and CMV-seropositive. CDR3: CASSQEVQGAYGYTF. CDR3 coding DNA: TGTGCCAGCAGCCAAGAAGTCCAGGGGGCCTATGGCTACACCTTC.